This paragraph covers one TCR beta chain sequence. Its antigen is undetermined. The CDR3 extends over 14 amino acids. Trimming removed 5 bases from V and 4 bases from J, with 15 bases in between. The germline V gene encodes CDR1 MNHEY and CDR2 SMNVEV (reference sequence). This entry comes from a study of cytomegalovirus exposure and HLA in healthy donors. Study-level information: According to later analysis, the same platform produced the approximately 130 validation and 666 first-cohort repertoires.

Study-wide points: Later, an analysis found that TCR clusters from the first cohort tended to co-occur in the roughly 110 validation repertoires. It was reportedly the case that the classifier diagnosed cytomegalovirus status with high specificity and sensitivity. The study recorded 150 to 200 TCR beta chains that were cytomegalovirus-associated.

Produced via immunoSEQ multiplex PCR; TCRdb's table is partial and in-frame only. The profile shows some 170,000 clones, approximately 86% of them singletons. The origin of this receptor is a man aged 18 to 30 in good health and CMV-seropositive. Sequencing was done on a sample of PBMCs. The chain links TRBV27 to TRBJ2-7; possibly TRBD2 for D (6 bases). The CDR3 coding sequence is TGTGCCAGCAGTCTTGGGCGGGGAGAATACGAGCAGTACTTC. Translated, it gives CASSLGRGEYEQYF.